A selection of T cell receptor beta chains follows, all from one sample in a study of cytomegalovirus exposure and HLA in healthy donors. The protocol was immunoSEQ multiplex PCR, while the TCRdb copy is restricted to in-frame clones and leaves out a portion. The sample consists of about 400,000 clones, roughly 90% of them appearing once. Source material: PBMCs. These receptors originate from a woman aged 18-29 years in good health and CMV-seronegative. The CDR3 runs from the conserved cysteine through the conserved F or W. The D gene is left open where the match is weak. Clone size is given for some rows only: seen once, a few or many times, or a class if the clone is expanded.

clone size	D gene	J gene	V gene	CDR3 protein	CDR3 DNA
once	-	TRBJ2-2	TRBV18	CASSLRDITSGELFF	TGTGCCAGCTCACTCCGGGATATAACATCCGGGGAGCTGTTTTTT
-	TRBD2	TRBJ2-3	TRBV5-4	CASSSSSGVADTQYF	TGTGCCAGCAGCTCCTCTAGCGGGGTCGCAGATACGCAGTATTTT
-	TRBD2	TRBJ2-1	TRBV15	CATSGGTSGSSYNEQFF	TGTGCCACCTCGGGCGGGACTAGCGGTAGCTCCTACAATGAGCAGTTCTTC
-	-	TRBJ1-5	TRBV14	CASSQGPGRPQHF	TGTGCCAGCAGCCAGGGCCCAGGAAGGCCCCAGCATTTT
-	-	TRBJ2-1	TRBV28	CASSFLDREENEQFF	TGTGCCAGCAGTTTTCTCGACAGGGAGGAAAATGAGCAGTTCTTC
-	-	TRBJ2-7	TRBV19	CASSAGSPGEQYF	TGTGCCAGTAGTGCGGGGTCCCCCGGCGAGCAGTACTTC
few	-	TRBJ1-5	TRBV6-1	CASSEGAGATGNQPQHF	TGTGCCAGCAGTGAAGGAGCGGGGGCAACGGGCAATCAGCCCCAGCATTTT
-	TRBD1	TRBJ1-4	TRBV2	CASSELVGGDEKLFF	TGTGCCAGCAGTGAACTCGTAGGGGGCGATGAAAAACTGTTTTTT
-	TRBD2	TRBJ2-1	TRBV5-1	CASSSGLGNEQFF	TGCGCCAGCAGCTCGGGACTAGGCAATGAGCAGTTCTTC
-	TRBD2	TRBJ2-1	TRBV4-1	CASSQGGLAGYNEQFF	TGCGCCAGCAGCCAAGGGGGCCTAGCGGGATACAATGAGCAGTTCTTC
-	TRBD2	TRBJ2-3	TRBV28	CASSLKPRLAGDTDTQYF	TGTGCCAGCAGTCTAAAACCAAGACTAGCGGGGGACACAGATACGCAGTATTTT
-	TRBD1	TRBJ2-7	TRBV6-1	CASSEFARQGADEQYF	TGTGCCAGCAGTGAATTCGCGAGACAGGGGGCCGACGAGCAGTACTTC
-	TRBD1	TRBJ1-2	TRBV11-1	CASSSRQGGFYGYTF	TGTGCCAGCAGCTCTAGACAGGGGGGATTCTATGGCTACACCTTC
-	TRBD2	TRBJ2-3	TRBV6-5	CASTPGLASTQYF	TGTGCCAGCACCCCTGGACTAGCCTCTACGCAGTATTTT
-	TRBD1	TRBJ2-7	TRBV25-1	CASSDWTGRYDEQYF	TGTGCCAGCAGTGACTGGACAGGGCGGTACGACGAGCAGTACTTC
-	-	TRBJ1-5	TRBV7-8	CASSLEVGPNQPQHF	TGTGCCAGCAGCTTAGAGGTGGGGCCGAATCAGCCCCAGCATTTT
-	-	TRBJ2-5	TRBV27	CASSSGWRETQYF	TGTGCCAGCAGTTCAGGGTGGAGAGAGACCCAGTACTTC
-	-	TRBJ1-3	TRBV10-3	CAISESGGGVRNTIYF	TGTGCCATCAGTGAGTCAGGCGGCGGGGTGAGGAACACCATATATTTT
-	-	TRBJ2-5	TRBV28	CASSLTRTISETQYF	TGTGCCAGCAGTCTAACCAGGACTATCTCGGAGACCCAGTACTTC
-	-	TRBJ2-1	TRBV2	CASSDSGYNEQFF	TGTGCCAGCAGTGATTCAGGATACAATGAGCAGTTCTTC
-	TRBD1	TRBJ2-7	TRBV27	CASSASGTGYEQYF	TGTGCCAGCAGTGCATCCGGGACAGGATACGAGCAGTACTTC
-	-	TRBJ2-1	TRBV28	CASSHSRVSYNEQFF	TGTGCCAGCTCTCATAGTCGGGTTTCCTACAATGAGCAGTTCTTC